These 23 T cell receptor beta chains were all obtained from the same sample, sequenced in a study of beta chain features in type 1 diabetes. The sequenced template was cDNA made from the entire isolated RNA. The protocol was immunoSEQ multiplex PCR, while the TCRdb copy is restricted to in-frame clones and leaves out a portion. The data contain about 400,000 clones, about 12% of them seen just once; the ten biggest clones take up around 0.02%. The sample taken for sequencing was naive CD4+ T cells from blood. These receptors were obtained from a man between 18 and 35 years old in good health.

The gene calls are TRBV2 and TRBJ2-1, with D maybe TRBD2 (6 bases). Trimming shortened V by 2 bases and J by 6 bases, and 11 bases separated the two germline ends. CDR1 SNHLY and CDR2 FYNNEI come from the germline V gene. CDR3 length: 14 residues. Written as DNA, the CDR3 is TGTGCCAGCAGTGAATTGGGAGGTAGCAATGAGCAGTTCTTC. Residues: CASSELGGSNEQFF.

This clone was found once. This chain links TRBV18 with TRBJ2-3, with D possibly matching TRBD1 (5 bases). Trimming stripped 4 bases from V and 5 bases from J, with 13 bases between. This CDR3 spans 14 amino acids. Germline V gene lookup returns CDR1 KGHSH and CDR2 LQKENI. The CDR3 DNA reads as TGTGCCAGCTCACGCGCGTCGACAGTAGATACGCAGTATTTT. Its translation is CASSRASTVDTQYF.

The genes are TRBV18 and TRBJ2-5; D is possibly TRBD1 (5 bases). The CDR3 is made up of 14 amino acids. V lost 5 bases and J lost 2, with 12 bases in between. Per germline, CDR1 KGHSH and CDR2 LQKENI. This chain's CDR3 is CASSSRQKQETQYF. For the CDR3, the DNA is TGTGCCAGCTCATCTCGACAGAAGCAAGAGACCCAGTACTTC.

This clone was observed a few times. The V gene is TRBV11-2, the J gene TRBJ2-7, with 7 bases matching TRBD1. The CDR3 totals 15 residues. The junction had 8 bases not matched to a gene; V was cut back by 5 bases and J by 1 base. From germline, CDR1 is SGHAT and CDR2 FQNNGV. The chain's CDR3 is CASSQTGTVSYEQYF. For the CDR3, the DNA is TGTGCCAGCAGCCAGACCGGGACAGTGTCCTACGAGCAGTACTTC.

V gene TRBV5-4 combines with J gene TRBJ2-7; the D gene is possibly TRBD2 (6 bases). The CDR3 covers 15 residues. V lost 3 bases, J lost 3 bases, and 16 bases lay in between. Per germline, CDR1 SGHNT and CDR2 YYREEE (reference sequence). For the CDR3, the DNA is TGTGCCAGCAGCTCTGGGGTTGGAGGGGTCTACGAGCAGTACTTC. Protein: CASSSGVGGVYEQYF.

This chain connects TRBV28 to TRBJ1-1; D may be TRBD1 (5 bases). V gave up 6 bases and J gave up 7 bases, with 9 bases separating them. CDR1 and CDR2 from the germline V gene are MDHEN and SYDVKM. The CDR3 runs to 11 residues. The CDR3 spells CASRVRGEAFF. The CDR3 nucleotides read TGTGCCAGCAGGGTAAGGGGTGAAGCTTTCTTT.

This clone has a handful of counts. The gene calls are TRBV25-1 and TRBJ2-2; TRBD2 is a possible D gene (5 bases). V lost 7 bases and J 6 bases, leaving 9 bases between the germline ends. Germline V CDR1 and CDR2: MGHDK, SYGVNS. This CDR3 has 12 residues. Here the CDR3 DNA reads TGTGCCAGCAAGGGAGACCCCGGGGAGCTGTTTTTT. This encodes CASKGDPGELFF.

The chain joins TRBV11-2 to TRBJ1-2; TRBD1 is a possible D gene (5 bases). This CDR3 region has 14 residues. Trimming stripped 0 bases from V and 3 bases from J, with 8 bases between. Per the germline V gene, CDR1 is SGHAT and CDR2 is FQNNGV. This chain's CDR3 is CASSLDREYYGYTF. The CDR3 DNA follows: TGTGCCAGCAGCTTAGACAGGGAATACTATGGCTACACCTTC.

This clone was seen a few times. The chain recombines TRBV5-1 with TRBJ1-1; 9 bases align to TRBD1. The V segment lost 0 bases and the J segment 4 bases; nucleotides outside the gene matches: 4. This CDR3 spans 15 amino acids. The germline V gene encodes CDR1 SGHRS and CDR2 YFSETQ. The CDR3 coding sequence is TGCGCCAGCAGCTTGGTACAGGGGGCGATCACTGAAGCTTTCTTT. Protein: CASSLVQGAITEAFF.

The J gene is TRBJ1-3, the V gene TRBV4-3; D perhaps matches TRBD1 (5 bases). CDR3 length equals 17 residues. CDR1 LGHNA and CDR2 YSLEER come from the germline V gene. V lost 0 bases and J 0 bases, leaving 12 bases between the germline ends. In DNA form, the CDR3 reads TGCGCCAGCAGCCAAGAAACAGGACCCTACTCTGGAAACACCATATATTTT. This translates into CASSQETGPYSGNTIYF.

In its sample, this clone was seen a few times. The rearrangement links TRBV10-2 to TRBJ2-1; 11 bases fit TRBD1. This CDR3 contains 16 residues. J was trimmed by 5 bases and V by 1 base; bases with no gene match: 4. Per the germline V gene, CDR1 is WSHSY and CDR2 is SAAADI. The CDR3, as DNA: TGCGCCAGCAGTGAGTTCGGGGACAGGGGGGACAATGAGCAGTTCTTC. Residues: CASSEFGDRGDNEQFF.

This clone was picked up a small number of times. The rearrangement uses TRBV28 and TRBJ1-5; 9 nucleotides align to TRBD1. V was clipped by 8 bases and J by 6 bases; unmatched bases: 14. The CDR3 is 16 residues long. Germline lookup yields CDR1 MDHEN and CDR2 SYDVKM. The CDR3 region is CASSGTGIGSGQPQHF. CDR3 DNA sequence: TGTGCCAGCTCCGGGACAGGGATAGGGTCGGGTCAGCCCCAGCATTTT.

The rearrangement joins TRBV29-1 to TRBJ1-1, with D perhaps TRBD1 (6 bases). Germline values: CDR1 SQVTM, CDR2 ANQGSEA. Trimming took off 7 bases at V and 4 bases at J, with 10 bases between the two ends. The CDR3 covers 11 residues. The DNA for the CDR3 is TGCAGCGCCTTAGGGGGCACTGAAGCTTTCTTT. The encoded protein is CSALGGTEAFF. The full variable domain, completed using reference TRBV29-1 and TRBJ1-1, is SAVISQKPSRDICQRGTSLTIQCQVDSQVTMMFWYRQQPGQSLTLIATANQGSEATYESGFVIDKFPISRPNLTFSTLTVSNMSPEDSSIYLCSALGGTEAFFGQGTRLTVV.

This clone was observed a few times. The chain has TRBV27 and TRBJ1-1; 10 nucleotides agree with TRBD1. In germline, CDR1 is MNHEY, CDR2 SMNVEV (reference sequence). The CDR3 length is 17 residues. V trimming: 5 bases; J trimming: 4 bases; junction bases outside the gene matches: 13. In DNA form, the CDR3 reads TGTGCCAGCAGTACCGGGACAGGGGAGAGGATGATCACTGAAGCTTTCTTT. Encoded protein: CASSTGTGERMITEAFF.

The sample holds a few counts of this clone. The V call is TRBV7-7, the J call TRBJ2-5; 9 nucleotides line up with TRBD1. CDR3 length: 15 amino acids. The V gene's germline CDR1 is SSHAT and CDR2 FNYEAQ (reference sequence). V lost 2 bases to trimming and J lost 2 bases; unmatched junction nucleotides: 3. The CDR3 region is CASSLSGTGQETQYF. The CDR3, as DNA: TGTGCCAGCAGCTTATCCGGGACAGGGCAAGAGACCCAGTACTTC.

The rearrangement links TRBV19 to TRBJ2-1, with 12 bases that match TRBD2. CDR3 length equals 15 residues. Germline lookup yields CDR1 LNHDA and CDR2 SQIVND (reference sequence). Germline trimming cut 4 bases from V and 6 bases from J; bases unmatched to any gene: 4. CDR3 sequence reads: CASSTTSGSSNEQFF. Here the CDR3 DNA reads TGTGCCAGTAGTACGACTAGCGGGAGTAGCAATGAGCAGTTCTTC.

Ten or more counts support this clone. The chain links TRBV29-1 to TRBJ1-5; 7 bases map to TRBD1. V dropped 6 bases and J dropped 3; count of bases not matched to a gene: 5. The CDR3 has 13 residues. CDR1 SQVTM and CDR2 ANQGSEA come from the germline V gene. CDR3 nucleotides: TGCAGCGTCCTACAGGGGATCAATCAGCCCCAGCATTTT. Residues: CSVLQGINQPQHF.

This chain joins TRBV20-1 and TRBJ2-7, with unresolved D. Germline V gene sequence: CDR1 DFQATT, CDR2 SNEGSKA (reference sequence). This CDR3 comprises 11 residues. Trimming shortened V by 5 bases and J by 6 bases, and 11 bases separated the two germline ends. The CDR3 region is CSAYSFFEQYF. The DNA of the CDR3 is TGCAGTGCTTACTCCTTTTTCGAGCAGTACTTC.

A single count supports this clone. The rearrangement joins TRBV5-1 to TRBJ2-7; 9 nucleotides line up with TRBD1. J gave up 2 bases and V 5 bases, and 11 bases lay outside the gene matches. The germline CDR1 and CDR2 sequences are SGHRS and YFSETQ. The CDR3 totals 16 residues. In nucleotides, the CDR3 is TGCGCCAGCAGTCAGCCCCGGGACAGGGTGACCTACGAGCAGTACTTC. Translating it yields CASSQPRDRVTYEQYF.

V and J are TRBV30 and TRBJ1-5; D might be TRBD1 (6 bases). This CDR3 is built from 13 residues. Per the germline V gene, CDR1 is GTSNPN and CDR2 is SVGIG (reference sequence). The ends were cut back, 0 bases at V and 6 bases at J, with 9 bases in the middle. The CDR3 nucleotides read TGTGCCTGGAGTGTGGGAGGGGGTCAGCCCCAGCATTTT. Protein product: CAWSVGGGQPQHF.

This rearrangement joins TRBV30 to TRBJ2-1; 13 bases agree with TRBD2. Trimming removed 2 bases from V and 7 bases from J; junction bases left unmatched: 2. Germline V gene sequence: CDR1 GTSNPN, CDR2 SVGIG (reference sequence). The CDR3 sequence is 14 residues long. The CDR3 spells CAWSMGLAGNEQFF. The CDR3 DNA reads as TGTGCCTGGAGTATGGGACTAGCGGGGAATGAGCAGTTCTTC.

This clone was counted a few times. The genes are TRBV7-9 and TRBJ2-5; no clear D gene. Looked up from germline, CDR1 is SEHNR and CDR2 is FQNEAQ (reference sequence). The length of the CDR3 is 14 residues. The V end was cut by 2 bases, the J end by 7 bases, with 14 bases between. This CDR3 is CASSLTPTGGTQYF. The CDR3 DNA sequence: TGTGCCAGCAGCTTAACCCCCACGGGTGGGACCCAGTACTTC.

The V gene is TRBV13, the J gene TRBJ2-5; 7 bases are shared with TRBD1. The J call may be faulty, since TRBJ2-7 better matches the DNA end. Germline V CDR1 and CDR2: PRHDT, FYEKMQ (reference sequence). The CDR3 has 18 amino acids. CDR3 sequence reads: CASSPTGWGQGETSEQYF. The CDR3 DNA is TGTGCCAGCAGCCCCACCGGGTGGGGGCAGGGGGAGACGAGCGAGCAGTACTTC.